Below, 4 T cell receptor beta chains from the same sample are listed, as sequenced in a study of blood T cell repertoires in COVID-19 (dated by TCRdb to the early 2020s). The protocol used for the library was the immunoSEQ multiplex PCR assay. TCRdb stores this immuneACCESS table with in-frame sequences only. Part of the clones is absent; in the studies checked, under half of the shortfall reflects unresolved V genes, and no reason is known for the rest. Across this sample there are about 180,000 clones, with 80% to 90% seen only once. In total, the top ten clones hold roughly 9.7% of the sample. Sequencing input: peripheral blood. All receptors come from a human donor with active or convalescent COVID-19. The donor label of this sample is uncertain.

The table lists this clone with a few counts. CDR3 protein: CASSYWRGNSPLHF. The CDR3 DNA reads as TGTGCCAGCAGTTACTGGCGGGGTAATTCACCCCTCCACTTT. The V and J genes are TRBV6-5 and TRBJ1-6, with D unclear. The ends were cut back, 1 base at V and 6 bases at J, with 7 bases in the middle. The CDR3 extends over 14 amino acids. The V gene's germline CDR1 is MNHEY and CDR2 SVGAGI.

The CDR3 DNA is TGCGCCAGCAGCTTGGAACTCCCCGGGTCCTCACCCCTCCACTTT. It specifies CASSLELPGSSPLHF. The chain joins TRBV5-1 to TRBJ1-6; no definite D call. The CDR3 sequence is 15 residues long. The germline V and J ends were trimmed by 0 bases and 10 bases, with 14 bases remaining between them. Looked up from germline, CDR1 is SGHRS and CDR2 is YFSETQ.

The V gene is TRBV6-6, the J gene TRBJ2-7; 7 nucleotides match TRBD1. This CDR3 region has 11 residues. The germline gives CDR1 MNHNY, CDR2 SVGAGI (reference sequence). J lost 10 bases, V lost 6 bases, and 6 bases had no gene match. CDR3: CASSPGQRQYF. The CDR3 DNA follows: TGTGCCAGCAGCCCGGGACAGCGACAGTACTTC.

The rearrangement joins TRBV9 to TRBJ1-4; D may be TRBD1 (6 bases). CDR3 length equals 13 residues. V dropped 3 bases and J dropped 11 bases, with 14 bases sitting between them. From germline, CDR1 is SGDLS and CDR2 YYNGEE. CDR3 residues: CASSADLQGKLFF. In DNA form, the CDR3 reads TGTGCCAGCAGCGCCGACCTCCAGGGGAAACTGTTTTTT.